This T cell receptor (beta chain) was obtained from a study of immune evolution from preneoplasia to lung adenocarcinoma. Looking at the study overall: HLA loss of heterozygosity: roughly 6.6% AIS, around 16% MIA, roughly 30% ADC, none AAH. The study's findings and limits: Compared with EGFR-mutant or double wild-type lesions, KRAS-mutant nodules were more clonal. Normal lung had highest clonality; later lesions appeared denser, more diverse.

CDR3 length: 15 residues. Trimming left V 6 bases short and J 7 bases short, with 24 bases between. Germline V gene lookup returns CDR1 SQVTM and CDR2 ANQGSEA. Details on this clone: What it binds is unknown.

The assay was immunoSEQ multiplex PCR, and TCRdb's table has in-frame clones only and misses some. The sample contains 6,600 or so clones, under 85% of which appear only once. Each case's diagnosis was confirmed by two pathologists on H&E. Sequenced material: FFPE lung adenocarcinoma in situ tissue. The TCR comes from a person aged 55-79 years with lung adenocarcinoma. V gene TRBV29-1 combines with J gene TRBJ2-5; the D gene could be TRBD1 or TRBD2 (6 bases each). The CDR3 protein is CSVPTRWRGEGTQYF. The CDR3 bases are TGCAGCGTACCAACAAGGTGGAGGGGGGAAGGGACCCAGTACTTC.